A single sample is the source of the 6 T cell receptor beta chains below, sequenced in a study of cytomegalovirus exposure and HLA in healthy donors. Primers: 60 Vbeta forward and 13 Jbeta reverse. Sequencing was performed with immunoSEQ multiplex PCR; in TCRdb, only in-frame clones are kept and a portion is missing. The sample contains 150,000 to 200,000 clones, 70% to 80% of which appear only once. Sequencing was performed on PBMCs. The receptor set was obtained from a woman aged 25 to 39 in good health and CMV-seropositive.

J is TRBJ1-1 and V is TRBV7-9; D is unclear. The CDR3 is 12 amino acids. The V gene's germline CDR1 is SEHNR and CDR2 FQNEAQ (reference sequence). Trimming removed 4 bases from V and 8 bases from J, with 11 bases in between. CDR3 in amino acids: CASSSTLVEAFF. The DNA for the CDR3 is TGTGCCAGCAGCTCAACTCTGGTCGAAGCTTTCTTT.

The chain is built from TRBV7-6 and TRBJ2-7, with 8 bases identical to TRBD2. The germline gives CDR1 SGHVS, CDR2 FNYEAQ. V shed 2 bases, J shed 3 bases, and the junction held 6 bases outside the gene matches. The CDR3 has 15 amino acids. The DNA for the CDR3 is TGTGCCAGCAGCTTAAGCTTAGCGGGGAACTACGAGCAGTACTTC. Residues: CASSLSLAGNYEQYF.

The V and J genes are TRBV10-3 and TRBJ1-4, with 8 bases matching TRBD1. V was pared by 2 bases and J by 8 bases, with 7 bases of the junction left unmatched. Germline CDR1 ENHRY, CDR2 SYGVKD. The CDR3 contains 15 residues. The CDR3 nucleotides read TGTGCCATCAGTGAGACCGGACAGGGTTGGGAAAAACTGTTTTTT. This codes for CAISETGQGWEKLFF.

This clone was seen a few times. The gene calls are TRBV11-2 and TRBJ2-3; D might be TRBD2 (5 bases). Trimming removed 4 bases at V and 6 bases at J, with 23 bases between. CDR3 size: 17 residues. Looked up from germline, CDR1 is SGHAT and CDR2 is FQNNGV. The CDR3 sequence: CASSSNRYVGVMDTQYF. The DNA for the CDR3 is TGTGCCAGCAGCTCCAACCGTTACGTGGGAGTAATGGATACGCAGTATTTT.

This chain joins TRBV4-1 and TRBJ2-7; weak D call: TRBD2 (5 bases). The CDR3 covers 15 residues. Between the trimmed V and J ends, which lost 4 bases and 1 base, there was a span of 14 bases. Germline V lookup: CDR1 MGHRA, CDR2 YSYEKL. DNA of the CDR3: TGCGCCAGCAGCCCAAATGTGGGAGAGTCCTACGAGCAGTACTTC. Translating gives CASSPNVGESYEQYF.

This clone was seen a few times. The CDR3 loop is CASIGGPNEQFF. The CDR3 region has the DNA TGTGCCAGCATCGGAGGACCCAATGAGCAGTTCTTC. This chain connects TRBV2 to TRBJ2-1, with D possibly being TRBD2 (5 bases). Germline loops: CDR1 SNHLY, CDR2 FYNNEI. V was pared by 7 bases and J by 6 bases, with 10 bases between. This CDR3 has 12 residues.